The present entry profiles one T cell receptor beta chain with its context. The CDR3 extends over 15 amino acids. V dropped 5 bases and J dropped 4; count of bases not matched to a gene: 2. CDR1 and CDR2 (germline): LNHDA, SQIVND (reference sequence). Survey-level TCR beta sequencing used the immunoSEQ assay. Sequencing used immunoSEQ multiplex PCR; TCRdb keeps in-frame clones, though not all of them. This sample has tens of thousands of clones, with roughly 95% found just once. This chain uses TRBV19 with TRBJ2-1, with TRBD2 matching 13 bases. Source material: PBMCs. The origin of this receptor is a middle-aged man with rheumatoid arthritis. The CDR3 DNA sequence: TGTGCCAGTAGTTCACTAGCGGGAGGGTACAATGAGCAGTTCTTC. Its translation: CASSSLAGGYNEQFF. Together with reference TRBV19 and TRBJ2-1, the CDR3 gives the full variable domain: DGGITQSPKYLFRKEGQNVTLSCEQNLNHDAMYWYRQDPGQGLRLIYYSQIVNDFQKGDIAEGYSVSREKKESFPLTVTSAQKNPTAFYLCASSSLAGGYNEQFFGPGTRLTVL.